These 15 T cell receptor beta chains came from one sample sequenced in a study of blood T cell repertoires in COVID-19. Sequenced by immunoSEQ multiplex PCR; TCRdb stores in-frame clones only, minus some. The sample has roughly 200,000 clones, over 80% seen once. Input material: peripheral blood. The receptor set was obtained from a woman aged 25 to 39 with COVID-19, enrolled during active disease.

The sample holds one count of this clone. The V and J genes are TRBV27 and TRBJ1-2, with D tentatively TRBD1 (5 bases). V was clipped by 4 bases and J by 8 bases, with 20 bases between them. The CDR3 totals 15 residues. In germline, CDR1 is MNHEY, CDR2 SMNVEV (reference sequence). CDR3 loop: CASSSLGGGVGGYTF. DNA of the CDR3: TGTGCCAGCAGTTCCCTGGGGGGTGGAGTAGGAGGCTACACCTTC.

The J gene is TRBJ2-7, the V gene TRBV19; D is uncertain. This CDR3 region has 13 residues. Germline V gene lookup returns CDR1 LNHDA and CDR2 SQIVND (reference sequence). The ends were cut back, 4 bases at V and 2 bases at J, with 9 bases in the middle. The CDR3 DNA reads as TGTGCCAGTAGTACCGGTTTCCCCTACGAGCAGTACTTC. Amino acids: CASSTGFPYEQYF.

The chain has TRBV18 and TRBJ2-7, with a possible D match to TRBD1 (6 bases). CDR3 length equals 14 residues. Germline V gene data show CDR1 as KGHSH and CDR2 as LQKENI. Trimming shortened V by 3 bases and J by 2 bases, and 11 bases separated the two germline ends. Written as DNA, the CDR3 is TGTGCCAGCTCACCGGCCAGGGGCCCCTACGAGCAGTACTTC. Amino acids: CASSPARGPYEQYF.

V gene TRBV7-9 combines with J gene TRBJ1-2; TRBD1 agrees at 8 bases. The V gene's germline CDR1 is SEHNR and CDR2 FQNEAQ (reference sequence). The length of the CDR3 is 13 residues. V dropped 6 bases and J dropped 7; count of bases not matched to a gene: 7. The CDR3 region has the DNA TGTGCCAGCAGAGGACAGGGCGATTCTGGCTACACCTTC. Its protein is CASRGQGDSGYTF.

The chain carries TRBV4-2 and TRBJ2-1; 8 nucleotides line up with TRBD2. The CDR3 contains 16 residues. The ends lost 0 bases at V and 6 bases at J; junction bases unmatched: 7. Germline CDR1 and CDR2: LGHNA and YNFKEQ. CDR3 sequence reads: CASSQEGGRMFNEQFF. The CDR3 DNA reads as TGTGCCAGCAGCCAAGAAGGCGGGAGGATGTTCAATGAGCAGTTCTTC.

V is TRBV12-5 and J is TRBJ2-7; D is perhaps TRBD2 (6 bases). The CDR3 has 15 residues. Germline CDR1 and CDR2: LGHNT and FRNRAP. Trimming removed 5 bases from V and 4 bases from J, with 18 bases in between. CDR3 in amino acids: CASGDGTEGGYEQYF. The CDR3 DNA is TGTGCTAGTGGTGACGGGACTGAGGGCGGTTACGAGCAGTACTTC.

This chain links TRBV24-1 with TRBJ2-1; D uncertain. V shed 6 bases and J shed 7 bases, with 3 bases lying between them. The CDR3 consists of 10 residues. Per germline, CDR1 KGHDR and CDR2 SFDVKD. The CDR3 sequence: CATSTNEQFF. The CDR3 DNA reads TGTGCCACCAGTACTAATGAGCAGTTCTTC.

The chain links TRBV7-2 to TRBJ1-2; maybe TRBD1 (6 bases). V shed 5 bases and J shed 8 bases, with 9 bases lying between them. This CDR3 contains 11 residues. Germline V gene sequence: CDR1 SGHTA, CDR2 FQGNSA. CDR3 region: CASSTRGGYTF. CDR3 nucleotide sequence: TGTGCCAGCAGCACCAGGGGCGGCTACACCTTC.

This chain's CDR3 is CASSVGHRANTEAFF. CDR3 DNA: TGTGCCAGCAGCGTAGGGCACAGGGCGAACACTGAAGCTTTCTTT. This rearrangement joins TRBV9 to TRBJ1-1, with D perhaps TRBD1 (6 bases). Germline V gives CDR1 SGDLS, CDR2 YYNGEE. This CDR3 is built from 15 residues. Trimming shortened V by 0 bases and J by 1 base, and 10 bases separated the two germline ends.

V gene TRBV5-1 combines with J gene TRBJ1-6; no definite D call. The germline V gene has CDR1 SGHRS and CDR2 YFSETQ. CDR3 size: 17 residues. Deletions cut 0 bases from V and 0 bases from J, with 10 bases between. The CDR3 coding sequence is TGCGCCAGCAGCTTGGGAGTTCTCGGCTCCTATAATTCACCCCTCCACTTT. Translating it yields CASSLGVLGSYNSPLHF.

The CDR3 spells CASSPGRALIEKLFF. The CDR3 DNA sequence: TGTGCCAGCAGCCCCGGGAGGGCCCTTATCGAAAAACTGTTTTTT. The chain uses TRBV7-2 and TRBJ1-4; D uncertain. This CDR3 spans 15 amino acids. V lost 5 bases to trimming and J lost 8 bases, with 18 bases between them. Looked up from germline, CDR1 is SGHTA and CDR2 is FQGNSA.

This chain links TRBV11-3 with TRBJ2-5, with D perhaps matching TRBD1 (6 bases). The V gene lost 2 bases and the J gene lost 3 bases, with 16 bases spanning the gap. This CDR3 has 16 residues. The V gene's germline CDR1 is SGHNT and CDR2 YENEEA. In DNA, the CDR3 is TGTGCCAGCAGCTTAAGGGCACCAGGGGCAGAAGAGACCCAGTACTTC. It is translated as CASSLRAPGAEETQYF.

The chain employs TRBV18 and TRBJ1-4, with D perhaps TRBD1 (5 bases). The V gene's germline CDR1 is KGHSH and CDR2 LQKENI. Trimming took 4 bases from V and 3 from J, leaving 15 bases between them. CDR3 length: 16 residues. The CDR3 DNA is TGTGCCAGCTCACGCGACAGTTCGTGGGCTAATGAAAAACTGTTTTTT. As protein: CASSRDSSWANEKLFF.

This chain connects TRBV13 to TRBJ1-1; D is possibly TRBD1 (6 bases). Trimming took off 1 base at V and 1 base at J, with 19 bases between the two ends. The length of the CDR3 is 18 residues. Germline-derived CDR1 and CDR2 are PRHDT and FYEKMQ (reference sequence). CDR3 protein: CASSLDPRDTYKNTEAFF. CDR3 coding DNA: TGTGCCAGCAGCTTAGACCCACGGGACACCTACAAGAACACTGAAGCTTTCTTT.

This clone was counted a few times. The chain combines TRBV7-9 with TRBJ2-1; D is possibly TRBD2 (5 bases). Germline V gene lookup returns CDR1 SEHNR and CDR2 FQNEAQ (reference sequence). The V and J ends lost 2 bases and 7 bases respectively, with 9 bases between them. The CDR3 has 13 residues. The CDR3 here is CASSLSRRNEQFF. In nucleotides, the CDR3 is TGTGCCAGCAGCTTAAGTAGGAGGAATGAGCAGTTCTTC.